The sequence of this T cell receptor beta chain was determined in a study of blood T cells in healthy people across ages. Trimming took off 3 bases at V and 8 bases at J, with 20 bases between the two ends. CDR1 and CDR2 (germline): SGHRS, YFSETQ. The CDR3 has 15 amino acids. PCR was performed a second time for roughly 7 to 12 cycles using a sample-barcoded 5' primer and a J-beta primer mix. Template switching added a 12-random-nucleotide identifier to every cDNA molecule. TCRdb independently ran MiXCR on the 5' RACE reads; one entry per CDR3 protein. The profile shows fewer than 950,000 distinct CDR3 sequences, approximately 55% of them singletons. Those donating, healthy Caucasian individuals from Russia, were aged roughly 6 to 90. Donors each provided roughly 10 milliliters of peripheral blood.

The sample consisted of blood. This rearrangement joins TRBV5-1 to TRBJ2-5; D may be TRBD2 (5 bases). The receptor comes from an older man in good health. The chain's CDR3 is CASSSEAPSTSTQYF. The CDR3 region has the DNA TGCGCCAGCAGCTCGGAGGCGCCTTCAACGAGTACCCAGTACTTC.